The sequence of this TCR beta chain was determined in a study of T cell changes during pregnancy in multiple sclerosis. Data came from immunoSEQ multiplex PCR; TCRdb stores just in-frame clones and leaves some out. Of approximately 94,000 clones in the sample, approximately 92% were seen once. CDR3 length: 15 residues. The V gene end was trimmed by 3 bases and the J gene end by 3 bases; junction bases not matched to a gene: 7. Germline CDR1 SGHDT, CDR2 YYEEEE. The material was peripheral blood, obtained after pregnancy. The chain combines TRBV5-6 with TRBJ2-3, with TRBD1 identical over 7 bases. The receptor was isolated from a female donor with multiple sclerosis, enrolled in a pregnancy study. The CDR3 is CASSSTGLQTDTQYF. CDR3 sequence (DNA): TGTGCCAGCAGCTCGACAGGGCTTCAAACAGATACGCAGTATTTT.